What follows describes a single TCR beta chain. This clonotype was observed a handful of times. Which antigen it targets is not known. Per-nucleotide qualities are absent, and no much larger clonotype sits a single base away. This specimen comes from a study of blood T cells in healthy people across ages (dated by TCRdb to the mid-2010s). With regard to the full study: In model experiments, template switching captured about one uniquely barcoded TCR beta cDNA molecule for every two T cells. Donors of different ages were randomly distributed across sequencing lanes to avoid experimental bias. Using deep sequencing normalized with unique cDNA molecular identifiers, the study measured how TCR beta repertoire diversity changes with age. Four age groups were formed from the donors: young (average approximately 16 years), middle-aged (approximately 41), aged (more than 55) and long-lived (about 80). Using the same blood draw, the study looked at two additional independent replicas of 1 million unique cDNA reads for two donors, one aged 18 to 29 and the other aged 80 or older.

The donors were roughly 40 Caucasian individuals from Russia, aged roughly 6 to 95 years, who were systemically healthy. Each donor gave ten milliliters of peripheral blood, collected into EDTA-treated Vacutainer tubes. PBMCs were isolated by Ficoll-Paque density-gradient centrifugation, with at least 6 million obtained per sample. Total RNA was extracted from PBMCs with Trizol reagent, with at least 6 micrograms obtained per sample. Naive CD45RAhigh/CD27high T cell percentages were measured by flow cytometry on a PBMC aliquot from every donor. General conclusions and limits of the study: Donor CMV infection status was unknown, potentially confounding age-related changes in expanded clonotypes. Since profiling was done on bulk unsorted PBMCs, naive and antigen-experienced compartments could not be conclusively compared. Observed TCR beta diversity correlated strongly with the percentage of naive T cells measured by flow cytometry. Observed TCR beta diversity per million T cells fell roughly linearly with age, and a significant reduction was already apparent by age roughly 41. Estimates of total diversity based on one million sequenced T cells were considered lower bounds and underestimates. Compared with the aged group, the long-lived group had more naive CD4+ T cells, fewer expanded clones and increased TCR diversity, suggesting age selection.

For CDR1 and CDR2, the germline V gene lists MNHEY and SVGEGT. V trim: 10 bases; J trim: 9 bases; unmatched bases: 6. The CDR3 runs 11 amino acids, cysteine and phenylalanine included. The kept DNA is CDR3 alone, 33 bases in frame from the first base. The method behind the library was 5' RACE. The second PCR ran for roughly 7 to 11 cycles and used a J-beta primer mix along with a sample-barcoded 5' primer. Each TCR beta cDNA molecule received a unique molecular identifier from a template-switch 5' adaptor carrying 12 random nucleotides. Each sample yielded at least 2.5 million CDR3-containing paired-end reads. First-strand cDNA was synthesized from all RNA with the Mint cDNA synthesis kit, primed by a TRBC-specific oligonucleotide. All cDNA was treated with uracil-DNA glycosylase and then went through a first 18-cycle PCR with the universal primers M1SS and BC2_uni_R. As for the original processing: Normalization of each sample was performed by random selection of 1 million high-quality reads, each carrying a distinct molecular identifier. Instead of being binned into consensus sequences, reads with shared molecular identifiers were discarded. MiTCR, run with a Q25 quality threshold and the strictest error-elimination algorithm, handled CDR3 identification, clonotype clustering and error correction. Lower-bound total TCR beta diversity was estimated with a nonparametric unseen species model using Euler transformation. TCRdb reprocessed the public reads (quality trimming at Q25 with fastp, clone calling with MiXCR) and kept in-frame beta chains. Identical CDR3 protein sequences are pooled into one entry, listed with their most common genes and DNA. The authors' filters were not applied to this entry. The sample table contains 1.5 million to 2 million distinct CDR3 sequences; only one count was recorded for about 39% of them. Roughly 23% of the sample is held by the ten biggest clonotypes.

Rearrangement joined TRBV6-2 or TRBV6-3 to TRBJ2-1; TRBD1 aligns with 7 central bases. Sequenced input: blood. This TCR was sampled from a human donor in good health. The DNA sequence is as follows: TGTGCCACCGCCAGGGGGACTGAGCAGTTCTTC. It is translated as CATARGTEQFF.